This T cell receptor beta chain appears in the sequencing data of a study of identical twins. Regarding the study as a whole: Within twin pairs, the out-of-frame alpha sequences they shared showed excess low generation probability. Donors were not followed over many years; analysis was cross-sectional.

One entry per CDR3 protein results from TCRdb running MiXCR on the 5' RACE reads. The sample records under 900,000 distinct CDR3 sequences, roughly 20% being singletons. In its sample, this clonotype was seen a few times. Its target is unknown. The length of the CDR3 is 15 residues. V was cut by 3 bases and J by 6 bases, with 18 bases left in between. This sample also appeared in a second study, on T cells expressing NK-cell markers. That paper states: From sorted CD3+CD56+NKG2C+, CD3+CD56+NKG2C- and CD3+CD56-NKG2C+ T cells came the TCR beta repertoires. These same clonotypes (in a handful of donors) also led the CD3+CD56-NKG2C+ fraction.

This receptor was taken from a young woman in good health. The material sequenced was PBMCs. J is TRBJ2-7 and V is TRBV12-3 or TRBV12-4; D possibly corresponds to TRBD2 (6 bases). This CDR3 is CASSFETRILSEQYF. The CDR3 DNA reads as TGTGCCAGCAGTTTCGAGACTAGAATATTGAGCGAGCAGTACTTC.